The source of this T cell receptor (beta chain) is a study of OX40 agonist ivuxolimab in advanced cancers. The germline V and J ends were trimmed by 4 bases and 3 bases, with 13 bases remaining between them. Per germline, CDR1 SGHRS and CDR2 YFSETQ. This CDR3 has 14 residues. TCRdb's copy holds only in-frame clones and misses some; the assay was immunoSEQ multiplex PCR. The sample includes about 100,000 clones, about nine tenths of them seen just once. Study-level findings and limits: Antigens targeted by the expanded peripheral T cells were not determined. There were also nonresponders showing low normalized T-cell clonal expansion.

To note about this clone: The antigen is undetermined.

This chain joins TRBV5-1 and TRBJ2-5; tentative D call: TRBD2 (6 bases). The sequenced sample was CD4+ or CD8+ T cells sorted from blood, obtained in a trial of the OX40 agonist ivuxolimab. The TCR was taken from an adult with an advanced solid tumor such as melanoma, head and neck, liver or kidney cancer. The chain's CDR3 is CASSDGGQKETQYF. CDR3 sequence (DNA): TGCGCCAGCAGCGACGGAGGGCAGAAAGAGACCCAGTACTTC.